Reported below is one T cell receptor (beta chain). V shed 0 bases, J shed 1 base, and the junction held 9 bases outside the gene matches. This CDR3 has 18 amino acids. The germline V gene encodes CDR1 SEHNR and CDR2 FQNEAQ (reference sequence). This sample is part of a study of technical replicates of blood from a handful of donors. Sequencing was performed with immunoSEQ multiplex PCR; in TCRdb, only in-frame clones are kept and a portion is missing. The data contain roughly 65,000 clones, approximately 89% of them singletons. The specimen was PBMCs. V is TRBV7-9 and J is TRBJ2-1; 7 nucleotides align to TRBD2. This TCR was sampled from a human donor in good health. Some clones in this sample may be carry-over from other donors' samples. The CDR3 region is CASSLAMGEGLSYNEQFF. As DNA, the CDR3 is TGTGCCAGCAGCTTAGCGATGGGGGAGGGTCTTTCCTACAATGAGCAGTTCTTC.